The sequence of this T cell receptor (beta chain) was determined in a study of blood T cell repertoires in COVID-19. V lost 1 base, J lost 12 bases, and 4 bases stayed unmatched. The CDR3 contains 12 residues. CDR1 and CDR2 from the germline V gene are SEHNR and FQNEAQ (reference sequence). Source study methods: Estimation of nucleated cell counts was performed using reference gene primer amplification. Profiling relied on immunoSEQ multiplex PCR, and the TCRdb table lists in-frame clones only, not all of them. For V, J and clone size, that table is used; D and trimming come from the DNA. The table shows approximately 99,000 clones, with about 86% occurring only once.

This chain joins TRBV7-9 and TRBJ2-7; 9 bases line up with TRBD1. This receptor was taken from a man over 45 with COVID-19, enrolled during active disease. The sequencing sample was made of peripheral blood. As DNA, the CDR3 is TGTGCCAGCAGCTTAGAAACAGGGGGCAGGTACTTC. Protein: CASSLETGGRYF.